Listed here are 4 T cell receptor beta chains from one sample, sequenced in a study of T cell clonality in common variable immunodeficiency. Study-wide results and caveats: In common variable immunodeficiency, TCR beta chains reportedly carried fewer deletions and N-nucleotide insertions.

Here immunoSEQ multiplex PCR was the method, and the copy in TCRdb shows in-frame clones only, minus some. The sample was found to contain about 20,000 clones, and every one recurs. Their antigens remain unidentified. Specimen: peripheral blood mononuclear cells. The receptors stem from a human donor with common variable immunodeficiency.

This clone came up a few times. Coverage ceases 3 residues before the CDR3 finishes, and the germline J gene fills in the end. This chain joins TRBV19 and TRBJ2-1; 7 bases agree with TRBD1. Per germline, CDR1 LNHDA and CDR2 SQIVND (reference sequence). The CDR3 sequence is 16 residues long. The ends lost 5 bases at V and 8 bases at J; junction bases unmatched: 15. The sequenced part of the CDR3 DNA is TGTGCCAGTAGTTCAGCCCGACAGGGCGGTAGGTATGAG. Its translation: CASSSARQGGRYE. The full-length CDR3 reads as CASSSARQGGRYEQFF.

The CDR3 region is CASSPPGQRNQPQHF. The covered CDR3 bases are TGTGCCAGTAGTCCGCCCGGACAGCGGAATCAGCCC. This rearrangement joins TRBV19 to TRBJ1-5; a weak D match, TRBD1 (6 bases). The CDR3 end lies 3 residues beyond the end of the read and is filled in from the germline J gene. CDR3 length: 15 residues. Trimming took off 5 bases at V and 4 bases at J, with 15 bases between the two ends. Germline CDR1 and CDR2: LNHDA and SQIVND (reference sequence).

This clone has more than one count but fewer than ten. The read stops 3 residues short of the end of the CDR3; the missing end is completed from the germline J gene. The gene calls are TRBV7-9 and TRBJ2-2; 10 positions agree with TRBD2. The trim removed 5 bases at V and 6 bases at J, leaving 6 bases unmatched. Germline loops: CDR1 SEHNR, CDR2 FQNEAQ (reference sequence). The CDR3 is 15 residues long. CDR3 residues: CASSPGTSAPGELFF. Incomplete CDR3 DNA: TGTGCCAGCAGCCCCGGGACTAGCGCCCCCGGGGAG.

Only a few counts were recorded for this clone. Read data end 3 residues before the CDR3 end; the end is taken from the germline J gene. The chain uses TRBV7-9 and TRBJ2-5; D not resolved. Germline assignment: CDR1 SEHNR and CDR2 FQNEAQ (reference sequence). V lost 5 bases to trimming and J lost 5 bases, with 18 bases between them. There are 15 residues in the CDR3. The CDR3 is CASSRPALVWETQYF. The part of the CDR3 DNA that was read is TGTGCCAGCAGCCGCCCGGCTCTAGTATGGGAGACC. The whole variable domain, remainder taken from reference TRBV7-9 and TRBJ2-5, is DTGVSQNPRHKITKRGQNVTFRCDPISEHNRLYWYRQTLGQGPEFLTYFQNEAQLEKSRLLSDRFSAERPKGSFSTLEIQRTEQGDSAMYLCASSRPALVWETQYFGPGTRLLVL.